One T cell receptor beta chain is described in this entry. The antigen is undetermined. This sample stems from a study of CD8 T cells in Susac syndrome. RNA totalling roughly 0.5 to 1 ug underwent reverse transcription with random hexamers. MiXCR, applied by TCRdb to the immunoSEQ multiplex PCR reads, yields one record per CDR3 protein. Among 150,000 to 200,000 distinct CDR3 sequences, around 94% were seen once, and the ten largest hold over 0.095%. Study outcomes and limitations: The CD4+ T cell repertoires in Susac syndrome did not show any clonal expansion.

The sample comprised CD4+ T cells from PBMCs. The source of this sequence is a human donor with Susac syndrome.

CDR3 sequence reads: CASSSTGGRQETQYF. The CDR3 DNA is TGTGCCAGCAGTTCTACAGGGGGAAGGCAAGAGACCCAGTACTTC. The V and J genes are TRBV11-3 and TRBJ2-5, with 8 nucleotides matching TRBD1. The CDR3 contains 15 residues. V gave up 6 bases and J gave up 2 bases; unmatched junction bases: 8. Germline V gene data show CDR1 as SGHNT and CDR2 as YENEEA. The full variable domain, in which reference TRBV11-3 and TRBJ2-5 provide the parts outside the CDR3, is EAGVVQSPRYKIIEKKQPVAFWCNPISGHNTLYWYLQNLGQGPELLIRYENEEAVDDSQLPKDRFSAERLKGVDSTLKIQPAELGDSAVYLCASSSTGGRQETQYFGPGTRLLVL.